This TCR beta chain was documented in a study of siplizumab effects on memory and regulatory T cells. This CDR3 is built from 17 residues. Germline V gene lookup returns CDR1 LNHNV and CDR2 YYDKDF (reference sequence). V shed 2 bases and J 1 base; nucleotides not matched to a gene: 6. Unstimulated naive, memory, effector memory and TEMRA subsets were subjected to sequencing in three donor pairs. Produced via immunoSEQ multiplex PCR; TCRdb's table is partial and in-frame only. The repertoire consists of some 100,000 clones, with approximately 97% occurring once and the leading ten covering 0.025% to 0.035%.

Input material: naive CD4+ T cells sorted from blood. The clonotype comes from a human donor in good health. The rearrangement joins TRBV15 to TRBJ1-5, with 9 bases aligning to TRBD1. CDR3 bases: TGTGCCACCAGCAGATGGACAGGGGTTAGGAGCAATCAGCCCCAGCATTTT. Encoded protein: CATSRWTGVRSNQPQHF.